These 27 T cell receptor beta chains were all obtained from the same sample, sequenced in a study of T-cell reconstitution after alpha-beta-depleted transplantation in children. A library of TCRbeta sequences, prepared with unique molecular identifiers, was generated. TCRdb recomputed calls from the PCR reads with MiXCR, one row per CDR3 protein. The sample has around 300,000 distinct CDR3 sequences, roughly 9.1% seen once. Specimen: PBMCs, collected before TCRalphabeta/CD19-depleted stem cell transplant. The receptor set was obtained from a boy in the first two years of life with acute myeloid leukemia, due to receive a stem cell transplant.

This clonotype was found a few times. This chain's CDR3 is CASSLVRGNYGYTF. CDR3 bases: TGTGCCAGCAGTTTAGTCAGGGGGAACTATGGCTACACCTTC. The rearrangement joins TRBV12-3 or TRBV12-4 to TRBJ1-2; 7 bases line up with TRBD1. The J segment lost 2 bases and the V segment lost 1 base, leaving 1 base of the junction unmatched. This CDR3 contains 14 residues.

This clonotype was observed many times. This rearrangement joins TRBV12-3 or TRBV12-4 to TRBJ2-5; TRBD2 matches 11 bases. V was pared by 5 bases and J by 5 bases, with 10 bases of the junction left unmatched. The CDR3 sequence is 16 residues long. DNA for the CDR3: TGTGCCAGCAGTCAAAACCGACTAGCGGGACGGGAGACCCAGTACTTC. Translation gives CASSQNRLAGRETQYF.

This clonotype was detected ten times or more. The chain carries TRBV4-2 and TRBJ2-3, with a tentative D call TRBD1 (6 bases). The germline V gene has CDR1 LGHNA and CDR2 YNFKEQ. The V gene lost 0 bases and the J gene lost 2 bases, with 27 bases spanning the gap. The length of the CDR3 is 21 residues. This CDR3 is CASSQESKPIWDTAYTDTQYF. In DNA, the CDR3 is TGTGCCAGCAGCCAAGAATCCAAACCCATTTGGGACACGGCTTACACAGATACGCAGTATTTT.

This clonotype was detected ten times or more. The rearrangement uses TRBV5-1 and TRBJ2-3; 8 bases agree with TRBD2. V lost 1 base, J lost 7 bases, and 8 bases stayed unmatched. Germline lookup yields CDR1 SGHRS and CDR2 YFSETQ. The CDR3 extends over 15 amino acids. The CDR3 reads CASSLKTGGPHTQYF. CDR3 bases: TGCGCCAGCAGCTTGAAGACGGGGGGGCCTCATACGCAGTATTTT. The whole variable domain, filled in from reference TRBV5-1 and TRBJ2-3, reads KAGVTQTPRYLIKTRGQQVTLSCSPISGHRSVSWYQQTPGQGLQFLFEYFSETQRNKGNFPGRFSGRQFSNSRSEMNVSTLELGDSALYLCASSLKTGGPHTQYFGPGTRLTVL.

At least ten counts were recorded for this clonotype. The V gene is TRBV5-1, the J gene TRBJ2-3; 13 positions agree with TRBD2. J lost 8 bases, V lost 0 bases, and 9 bases had no gene match. Germline lookup yields CDR1 SGHRS and CDR2 YFSETQ. The CDR3 is made up of 17 amino acids. The CDR3 nucleotides are TGCGCCAGCAGCTTGGAGACTAGCGGGGGGACACAGATTACGCAGTATTTT. Protein product: CASSLETSGGTQITQYF.

This clonotype was seen many times. This chain links TRBV6-5 with TRBJ2-6, with a possible D match to TRBD2 (5 bases). V was clipped by 2 bases and J by 0 bases, with 11 bases between them. Germline V gene sequence: CDR1 MNHEY, CDR2 SVGAGI. The CDR3 is 17 amino acids. The CDR3 spells CASSYGRVLSGANVLTF. Here the CDR3 DNA reads TGTGCCAGCAGTTACGGGCGGGTGCTCTCTGGGGCCAACGTCCTGACTTTC.

This clonotype was counted a few times. The gene calls are TRBV27 and TRBJ2-5; D unclear. The CDR3 has 16 residues. CDR1 MNHEY and CDR2 SMNVEV come from the germline V gene (reference sequence). The V end was cut by 2 bases, the J end by 2 bases, with 15 bases between. CDR3 amino acids: CASSLVIGQPQETQYF. CDR3 bases: TGTGCCAGCAGTTTAGTTATCGGGCAGCCTCAAGAGACCCAGTACTTC.

Of note for this clonotype: Possible read error: a much larger clone is one base away. The chain combines TRBV5-4 with TRBJ2-1, with 10 bases aligning to TRBD2. The germline V gene has CDR1 SGHNT and CDR2 YYREEE (reference sequence). This CDR3 contains 15 residues. J gave up 0 bases and V 5 bases, and 2 bases lay outside the gene matches. DNA of the CDR3: TGTGCCAGCAGATCTAGCGGGGGCTCCTACAATGAGCAGTTCTTC. Protein sequence: CASRSSGGSYNEQFF.

This clonotype was counted between two and nine times. The J gene is TRBJ2-1, the V gene TRBV2; D may be TRBD2 (6 bases). V shed 6 bases and J shed 5 bases, with 14 bases lying between them. CDR1 and CDR2 from the germline V gene are SNHLY and FYNNEI. The CDR3 runs to 14 residues. As DNA, the CDR3 is TGTGCCAGCAGGAGGGCTCCTAGCGACAATGAGCAGTTCTTC. As protein: CASRRAPSDNEQFF.

The chain recombines TRBV6-1 with TRBJ1-5; 9 nucleotides agree with TRBD1. In germline, CDR1 is MNHNS, CDR2 SASEGT. The CDR3 runs to 15 residues. J gave up 5 bases and V 8 bases, and 10 bases lay outside the gene matches. The CDR3 region has the DNA TGTGCCAGCGCTAGGGACAGGGCAGTAGATCAGCCCCAGCATTTT. It translates to CASARDRAVDQPQHF.

This clonotype was detected a few times. V gene TRBV19 combines with J gene TRBJ1-5; no reliable D call. CDR3 length: 15 residues. Trimming stripped 3 bases from V and 0 bases from J, with 9 bases between. CDR1 is LNHDA and CDR2 is SQIVND in the germline V gene (reference sequence). CDR3 in amino acids: CASSMSFNSNQPQHF. In nucleotides, the CDR3 is TGTGCCAGTAGTATGTCATTCAATAGCAATCAGCCCCAGCATTTT.

This clonotype showed up many times. The chain recombines TRBV12-3 or TRBV12-4 with TRBJ1-5; D remains unclear. The V end lost 5 bases, the J end lost 3 bases, and 11 bases lay between the germline ends. The CDR3 has 14 residues. CDR3 sequence (DNA): TGTGCCAGCAGTCTCGGCGGGGACAATCAGCCCCAGCATTTT. Translation gives CASSLGGDNQPQHF.

This clonotype has a count of ten or more. This chain joins TRBV20-1 and TRBJ2-7, with D hard to call. CDR1 DFQATT and CDR2 SNEGSKA come from the germline V gene (reference sequence). Trimming removed 0 bases at V and 3 bases at J, with 6 bases between. The CDR3 loop spans 12 amino acids. The CDR3, as DNA: TGCAGTGCTAGAGACAGATTCTACGAGCAGTACTTC. Its translation is CSARDRFYEQYF.

The chain uses TRBV28 and TRBJ2-7, with D perhaps TRBD1 (5 bases). The CDR3 has 14 residues. Germline V gene sequence: CDR1 MDHEN, CDR2 SYDVKM. V was trimmed by 2 bases and J by 4 bases, leaving 12 bases between them. CDR3 loop: CASSLPGWSYEQYF. CDR3 nucleotides: TGTGCCAGCAGTTTACCAGGGTGGTCGTACGAGCAGTACTTC.

This clonotype was counted many times. In DNA form, the CDR3 reads TGTGCCAGCAGTTTATTGAAGACTAGCGGGGGACCTCACACCGGGGAGCTGTTTTTT. It codes for CASSLLKTSGGPHTGELFF. This chain links TRBV28 with TRBJ2-2; 12 nucleotides align to TRBD2. This CDR3 has 19 residues. Germline V gives CDR1 MDHEN, CDR2 SYDVKM. With V trimmed by 1 base and J by 3 bases, 9 bases remained unmatched.

This clonotype was recorded many times. This chain uses TRBV10-3 with TRBJ1-5; no firm D call. From germline, CDR1 is ENHRY and CDR2 SYGVKD. This CDR3 region has 13 residues. Trimming shortened V by 4 bases and J by 3 bases, and 7 bases separated the two germline ends. The CDR3 sequence is CAISGGANQPQHF. The CDR3 region has the DNA TGTGCCATCAGTGGGGGAGCCAATCAGCCCCAGCATTTT.

This clonotype was observed at least ten times. V usage is TRBV7-2 and J usage is TRBJ2-7; 8 bases fit TRBD1. CDR1 is SGHTA and CDR2 is FQGNSA in the germline V gene. The length of the CDR3 is 17 residues. J lost 4 bases, V lost 0 bases, and 11 bases had no gene match. CDR3 in amino acids: CASSLAGFWQGAYEQYF. For the CDR3, the DNA is TGTGCCAGCAGCTTAGCCGGATTCTGGCAGGGGGCGTACGAGCAGTACTTC. Based on the CDR3 plus reference TRBV7-2 and TRBJ2-7, the full variable domain is GAGVSQSPSNKVTEKGKDVELRCDPISGHTALYWYRQSLGQGLEFLIYFQGNSAPDKSGLPSDRFSAERTGGSVSTLTIQRTQQEDSAVYLCASSLAGFWQGAYEQYFGPGTRLTVT.

This clonotype appeared many times. CDR3 DNA sequence: TGTGCCAGCAGCTCTTACCAAGGAGGCACCTACGAGCAGTACTTC. Translating gives CASSSYQGGTYEQYF. This rearrangement joins TRBV7-2 to TRBJ2-7, with TRBD2 as a possible D gene (5 bases). CDR3 length equals 15 residues. Germline-derived CDR1 and CDR2 are SGHTA and FQGNSA. The germline V and J ends were trimmed by 4 bases and 2 bases, with 15 bases remaining between them.

This chain links TRBV9 with TRBJ2-2; 9 bases line up with TRBD1. This CDR3 comprises 17 residues. In germline, CDR1 is SGDLS, CDR2 YYNGEE. Trimming at V came to 5 bases and at J to 6 bases, leaving 14 bases not matched to a gene. CDR3 amino acids: CASRATGGASNAGELFF. In nucleotides, the CDR3 is TGTGCCAGCAGGGCAACAGGGGGCGCCTCGAATGCCGGGGAGCTGTTTTTT.

This clonotype was seen ten or more times. The rearrangement joins TRBV4-2 to TRBJ2-7; 7 bases are shared with TRBD1. This CDR3 is 14 amino acids long. Germline V CDR1 and CDR2: LGHNA, YNFKEQ. Trimming removed 5 bases from V and 0 bases from J; junction bases left unmatched: 4. The CDR3 region is CASSYWDSSYEQYF. The CDR3 DNA reads as TGTGCCAGCAGCTACTGGGACAGCTCCTACGAGCAGTACTTC.

This clonotype showed up many times. The J gene is TRBJ2-7, the V gene TRBV20-1; 9 bases map to TRBD1. CDR1 and CDR2 from the germline V gene are DFQATT and SNEGSKA (reference sequence). The CDR3 consists of 15 residues. With 6 bases clipped from V and 0 bases from J, the junction kept 9 bases outside the gene matches. The CDR3 region is CSARRTGVLSYEQYF. CDR3 coding DNA: TGCAGTGCAAGGCGGACAGGGGTCCTCTCCTACGAGCAGTACTTC.

This sequence joins TRBV7-2 and TRBJ2-5; 11 bases align to TRBD1. V shed 2 bases, J shed 5 bases, and the junction held 10 bases outside the gene matches. The length of the CDR3 is 17 residues. From germline, CDR1 is SGHTA and CDR2 FQGNSA. CDR3 sequence: CASSLSGQGAGRETQYF. CDR3 DNA: TGTGCCAGCAGCTTATCCGGACAGGGGGCTGGCAGGGAGACCCAGTACTTC. Full variable domain (remainder filled in from reference TRBV7-2 and TRBJ2-5): GAGVSQSPSNKVTEKGKDVELRCDPISGHTALYWYRQSLGQGLEFLIYFQGNSAPDKSGLPSDRFSAERTGGSVSTLTIQRTQQEDSAVYLCASSLSGQGAGRETQYFGPGTRLLVL.

This chain uses TRBV7-9 with TRBJ2-7, with D maybe TRBD1 (6 bases). The CDR3 runs to 13 residues. With 6 bases removed from V and 6 bases from J, the gap between germline ends came to 15 bases. Germline V gene sequence: CDR1 SEHNR, CDR2 FQNEAQ (reference sequence). CDR3 in DNA: TGTGCCAGCAGATCCCAGGGGCTCAGCGAGCAGTACTTC. Its protein product is CASRSQGLSEQYF.

With respect to this clonotype: Possible read error: a much larger clone is one base away. The J gene is TRBJ2-7, the V gene TRBV18, with 13 nucleotides matching TRBD2. Germline V CDR1 and CDR2: KGHSH, LQKENI. The CDR3 has 16 amino acids. The chain's CDR3 is CASSKGLAGDDYEEYF. CDR3 nucleotide sequence: TGTGCCAGCTCAAAAGGACTAGCGGGGGACGACTACGAGGAGTACTTC.

In this sample, this clonotype turned up once. This could be a read error, since a much larger clone is one nucleotide away. The chain uses TRBV5-5 and TRBJ2-1, with D possibly being TRBD1 or TRBD2 (7 bases each). CDR3 length: 16 residues. Germline-derived CDR1 and CDR2 are SGHKS and YYEKEE (reference sequence). The CDR3 region is CASSLEGRGGYNERFF. Written as DNA, the CDR3 is TGTGCCAGCAGCTTGGAAGGCAGGGGGGGTTACAATGAGCGGTTCTTC. Full variable domain (rest looked up from reference TRBV5-5 and TRBJ2-1): DAGVTQSPTHLIKTRGQQVTLRCSPISGHKSVSWYQQVLGQGPQFIFQYYEKEERGRGNFPDRFSARQFPNYSSELNVNALLLGDSALYLCASSLEGRGGYNERFFGPGTRLTVL.

This clonotype has just a few counts. The chain carries TRBV20-1 and TRBJ2-3, with a weak D call TRBD2 (7 bases). The CDR3 runs to 14 residues. V was pared by 8 bases and J by 5 bases, with 20 bases between. Germline V gene lookup returns CDR1 DFQATT and CDR2 SNEGSKA (reference sequence). CDR3 sequence (DNA): TGCAGTCCTCAGAGGGGGGGCCGGGGAGATACGCAGTATTTT. Protein sequence: CSPQRGGRGDTQYF.

This clonotype was counted at least ten times. The chain joins TRBV7-2 to TRBJ2-7; a possible D gene is TRBD2 (5 bases). The CDR3 is made up of 15 amino acids. Germline V lookup: CDR1 SGHTA, CDR2 FQGNSA. V was cut by 1 base and J by 7 bases, with 17 bases left in between. The CDR3 here is CASSLERIWAGEQYF. CDR3 sequence (DNA): TGTGCCAGCAGCTTAGAGCGGATTTGGGCTGGTGAGCAGTACTTC.